What follows is one T cell receptor (beta chain) and its context. This clone appeared a few times. Its cognate antigen has yet to be identified. Qualities for individual bases were not recorded, and no much larger clone is one base off. For deep sequencing, each PBMC sample was run in six replicates, with libraries mostly built from approximately 500 ng of input genomic DNA. The immunoSEQ hsTCRbeta kit was used to prepare TCRbeta libraries, following the manufacturer's instructions. An Illumina NovaSeq 6000 S4 flow cell was used to sequence the final libraries, which had first been combined to 3 nM. Turning to the authors' computational methods: The immunoSEQ Analyzer handled quality control and preprocessing of the raw data. The analysis was restricted to productive rearrangements, with each unique CDR3 amino acid sequence defining a clonotype. Repertoire clonality was estimated as the Gini-Simpson index, which was computed with the R package tcR. Student's t test was used to compare Gini indices, while Pearson correlation assessed associations with tumor size change. The table was pulled from immuneACCESS by TCRdb, which kept in-frame rearrangements only. Such tables lose some clones; where checked, under half of the loss comes from unresolved V genes, and the rest has no known cause. That table is the source of V, J and clone size, and D and trimming were worked out from the DNA. The table for this sample lists roughly 67,000 clones; more than 70% of them were counted only once. The ten largest clonotypes hold approximately 3% of the sample.

The data belong to a study of neoadjuvant anti-PD-1 for oral cavity cancer (dated by TCRdb to the early 2020s). Notes on the research overall: Before curative-intent surgical resection, most patients were given three to four biweekly doses of nivolumab at 3 mg/kg. A fourth nivolumab dose was given around day 43 to patients without progression, and definitive surgical resection was performed in those patients on days 50-56. The parent correlative cohort had about 11 patients and a response rate of more than 25%. Patients with complete response, partial response or stable disease by RECIST 1.1 were defined as responders, whereas patients with progression were defined as non-responders. General study outcomes and caveats: After neoadjuvant nivolumab, T cell clonality (Gini index) in PBMCs was significantly higher in non-responders than in responders. Only three patients per response group were included in the TCR analyses, and the authors called for validation in larger cohorts. Higher pretreatment blood Treg/Th17 ratios correlated with higher pretreatment blood TCRbeta clonality and lower post-treatment tumor TCRbeta clonality.

From its cysteine to its phenylalanine, the CDR3 spans 16 amino acids. Only CDR3 DNA remains: 48 bases, in frame from the first base. CDR1 and CDR2, looked up from the germline V gene, are SGHTA and FQGNSA. V and J are truncated by 5 bases and 0 bases respectively, leaving an intervening sequence of 14 bases. The time point label corresponds to: before neoadjuvant nivolumab. The patients had newly diagnosed stage II-IVA oral cavity squamous cell carcinoma and had not received any prior systemic or radiation treatment. The cohort was made up of patients with locally advanced, HPV-negative oral cavity squamous cell carcinoma. Peripheral blood mononuclear cells were analyzed directly, without maintenance or expansion in culture. Samples were obtained from a longitudinal correlative study of a single-arm phase II trial of neoadjuvant nivolumab in oral cavity squamous cell carcinoma. Subject-matched pre- and post-treatment PBMCs and tumors from three responders and three non-responders underwent genomic DNA-based TCRbeta sequencing. Peripheral blood mononuclear cells were collected before nivolumab treatment and were collected again after treatment, at the time of surgery. The Maxwell RSC DNA from Cells kit was used to isolate genomic DNA from PBMCs.

The sequence derives from a person aged 35-79 years with oral cavity squamous cell carcinoma. Here the chain combines TRBV7-2 and TRBJ1-5; tentative D gene TRBD1, with 6 bases matching. This specimen consisted of PBMCs, obtained before nivolumab (anti-PD-1) treatment. The CDR3: CASSPGQPYSNQPQHF. The base sequence is TGTGCCAGCAGCCCAGGACAGCCCTATAGCAATCAGCCCCAGCATTTT. With the portions outside the CDR3 filled from the reference TRBV7-2 and TRBJ1-5 genes, the complete variable region becomes GAGVSQSPSNKVTEKGKDVELRCDPISGHTALYWYRQSLGQGLEFLIYFQGNSAPDKSGLPSDRFSAERTGGSVSTLTIQRTQQEDSAVYLCASSPGQPYSNQPQHFGDGTRLSIL.